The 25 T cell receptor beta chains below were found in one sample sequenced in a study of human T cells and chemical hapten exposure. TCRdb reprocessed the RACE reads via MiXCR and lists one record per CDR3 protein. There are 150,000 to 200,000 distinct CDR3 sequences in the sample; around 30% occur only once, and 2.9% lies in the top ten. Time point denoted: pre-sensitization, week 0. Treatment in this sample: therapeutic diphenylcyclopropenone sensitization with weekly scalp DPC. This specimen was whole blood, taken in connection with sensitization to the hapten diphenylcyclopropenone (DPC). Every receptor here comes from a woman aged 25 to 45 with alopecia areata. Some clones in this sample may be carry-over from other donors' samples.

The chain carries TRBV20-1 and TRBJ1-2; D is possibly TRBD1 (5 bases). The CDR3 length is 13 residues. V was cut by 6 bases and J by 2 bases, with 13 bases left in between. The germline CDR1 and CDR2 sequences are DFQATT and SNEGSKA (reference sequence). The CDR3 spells CSAPDSLNYGYTF. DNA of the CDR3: TGCAGTGCCCCCGACAGTCTCAACTATGGCTACACCTTC.

CDR3 sequence: CASSLMGQGFGYTF. Written as DNA, the CDR3 is TGTGCCAGCAGCTTGATGGGACAGGGGTTCGGCTACACCTTC. This chain uses TRBV7-2 with TRBJ1-2; 10 bases match TRBD1. V was pared by 3 bases and J by 8 bases, with 6 bases of the junction left unmatched. The germline CDR1 and CDR2 sequences are SGHTA and FQGNSA. The CDR3 consists of 14 residues.

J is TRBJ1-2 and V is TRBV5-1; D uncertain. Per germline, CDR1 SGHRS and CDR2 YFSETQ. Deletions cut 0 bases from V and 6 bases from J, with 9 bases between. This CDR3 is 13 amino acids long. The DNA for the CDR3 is TGCGCCAGCAGCTTGGGTGCTACTAATGGCTACACCTTC. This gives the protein CASSLGATNGYTF.

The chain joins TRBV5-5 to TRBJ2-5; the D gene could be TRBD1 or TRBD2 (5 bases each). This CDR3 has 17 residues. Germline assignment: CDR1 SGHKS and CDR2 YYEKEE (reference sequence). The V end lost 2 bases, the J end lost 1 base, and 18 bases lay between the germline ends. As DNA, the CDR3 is TGTGCCAGCAGCTTACAACCCCCCGGGACCCTCCAAGAGACCCAGTACTTC. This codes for CASSLQPPGTLQETQYF. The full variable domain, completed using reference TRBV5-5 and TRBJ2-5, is DAGVTQSPTHLIKTRGQQVTLRCSPISGHKSVSWYQQVLGQGPQFIFQYYEKEERGRGNFPDRFSARQFPNYSSELNVNALLLGDSALYLCASSLQPPGTLQETQYFGPGTRLLVL.

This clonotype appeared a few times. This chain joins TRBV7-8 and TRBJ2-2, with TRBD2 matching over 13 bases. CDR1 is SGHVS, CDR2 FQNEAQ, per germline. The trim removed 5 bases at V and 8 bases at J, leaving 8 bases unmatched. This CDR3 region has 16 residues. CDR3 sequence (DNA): TGTGCCAGCAGCCCAGGACTAGCGGGAGTAAATGGGGAGCTGTTTTTT. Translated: CASSPGLAGVNGELFF.

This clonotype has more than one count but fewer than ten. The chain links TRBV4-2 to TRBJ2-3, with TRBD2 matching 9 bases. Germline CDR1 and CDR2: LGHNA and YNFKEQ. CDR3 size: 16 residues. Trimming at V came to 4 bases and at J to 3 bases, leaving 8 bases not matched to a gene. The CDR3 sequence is CASSPGGLAATDTQYF. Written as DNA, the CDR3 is TGTGCCAGCAGCCCTGGGGGACTAGCCGCGACAGATACGCAGTATTTT.

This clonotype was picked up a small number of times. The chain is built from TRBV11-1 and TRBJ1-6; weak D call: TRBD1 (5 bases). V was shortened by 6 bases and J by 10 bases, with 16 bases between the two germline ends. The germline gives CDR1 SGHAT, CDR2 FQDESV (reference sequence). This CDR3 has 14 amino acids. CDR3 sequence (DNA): TGTGCCAGCAGTCAAGCAGGGAACGGCTCACCCCTCCACTTT. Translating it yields CASSQAGNGSPLHF.

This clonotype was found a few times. In DNA, the CDR3 is TGTGCCAGCAGCTTCAGAAGAGCGGGGGGGCCCAAAAATGAGCAGTTCTTC. Encoded protein: CASSFRRAGGPKNEQFF. The chain uses TRBV7-3 and TRBJ2-1; 10 nucleotides agree with TRBD2. Losses at the gene ends were 3 bases for V and 7 bases for J; bases not matched to a gene: 12. CDR3 length equals 17 residues. The V gene's germline CDR1 is SGHTA and CDR2 FQGTGA.

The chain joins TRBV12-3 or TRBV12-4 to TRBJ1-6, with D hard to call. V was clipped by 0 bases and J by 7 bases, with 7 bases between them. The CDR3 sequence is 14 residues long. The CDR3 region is CASSLAARNSPLHF. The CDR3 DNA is TGTGCCAGCAGTTTAGCCGCAAGAAATTCACCCCTCCACTTT.

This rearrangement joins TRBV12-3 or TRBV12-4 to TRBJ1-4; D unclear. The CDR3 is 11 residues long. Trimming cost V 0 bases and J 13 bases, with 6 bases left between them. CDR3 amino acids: CASSLAEGLFF. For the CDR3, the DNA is TGTGCCAGCAGTTTAGCTGAGGGACTGTTTTTT.

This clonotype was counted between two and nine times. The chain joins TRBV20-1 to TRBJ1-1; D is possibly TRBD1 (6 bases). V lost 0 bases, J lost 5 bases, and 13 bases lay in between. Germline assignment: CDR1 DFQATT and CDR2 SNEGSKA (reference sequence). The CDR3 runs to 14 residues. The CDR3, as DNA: TGCAGTGCTAGAGATCGCAGAGGGGGAACTGAAGCTTTCTTT. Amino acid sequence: CSARDRRGGTEAFF.

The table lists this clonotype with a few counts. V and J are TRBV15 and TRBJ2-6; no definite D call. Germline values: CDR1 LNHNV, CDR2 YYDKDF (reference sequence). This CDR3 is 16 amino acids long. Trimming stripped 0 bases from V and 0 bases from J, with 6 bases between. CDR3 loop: CATSRDGVSGANVLTF. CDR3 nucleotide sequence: TGTGCCACCAGCAGAGATGGAGTCTCTGGGGCCAACGTCCTGACTTTC.

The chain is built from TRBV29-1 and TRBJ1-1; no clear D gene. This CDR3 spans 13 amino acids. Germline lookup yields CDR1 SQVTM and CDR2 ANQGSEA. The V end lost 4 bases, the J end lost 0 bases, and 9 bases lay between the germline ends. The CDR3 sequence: CSVVIGLNTEAFF. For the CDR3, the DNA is TGCAGCGTTGTGATAGGGTTGAACACTGAAGCTTTCTTT. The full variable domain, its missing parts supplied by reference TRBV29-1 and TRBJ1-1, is SAVISQKPSRDICQRGTSLTIQCQVDSQVTMMFWYRQQPGQSLTLIATANQGSEATYESGFVIDKFPISRPNLTFSTLTVSNMSPEDSSIYLCSVVIGLNTEAFFGQGTRLTVV.

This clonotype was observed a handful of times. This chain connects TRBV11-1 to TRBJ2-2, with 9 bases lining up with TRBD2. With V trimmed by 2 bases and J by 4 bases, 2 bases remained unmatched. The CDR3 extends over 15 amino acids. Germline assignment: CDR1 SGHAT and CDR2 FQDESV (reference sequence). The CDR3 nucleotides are TGTGCCAGCAGCTTACTAGCGGGGTTCACCGGGGAGCTGTTTTTT. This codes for CASSLLAGFTGELFF.

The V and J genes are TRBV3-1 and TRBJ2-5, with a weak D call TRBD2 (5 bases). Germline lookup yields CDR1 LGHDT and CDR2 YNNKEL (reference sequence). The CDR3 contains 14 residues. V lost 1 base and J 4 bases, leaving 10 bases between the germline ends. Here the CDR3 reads CASSQGGISETQYF. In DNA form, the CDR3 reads TGTGCCAGCAGCCAAGGAGGGATATCAGAGACCCAGTACTTC.

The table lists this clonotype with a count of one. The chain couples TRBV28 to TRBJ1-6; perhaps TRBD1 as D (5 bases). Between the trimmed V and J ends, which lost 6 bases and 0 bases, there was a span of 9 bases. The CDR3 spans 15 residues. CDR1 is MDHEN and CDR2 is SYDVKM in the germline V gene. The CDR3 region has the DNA TGTGCCAGCAGGGACACCAACTCCTATAATTCACCCCTCCACTTT. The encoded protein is CASRDTNSYNSPLHF. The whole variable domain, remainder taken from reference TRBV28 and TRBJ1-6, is DVKVTQSSRYLVKRTGEKVFLECVQDMDHENMFWYRQDPGLGLRLIYFSYDVKMKEKGDIPEGYSVSREKKERFSLILESASTNQTSMYLCASRDTNSYNSPLHFGNGTRLTVT.

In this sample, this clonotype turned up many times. CDR3 in amino acids: CSVEVGAGEKLFF. The CDR3 bases are TGCAGCGTTGAAGTGGGGGCGGGTGAAAAACTGTTTTTT. V usage is TRBV29-1 and J usage is TRBJ1-4, with D possibly TRBD1 on 6 matching bases. The CDR3 runs 13 residues. The germline CDR1 and CDR2 sequences are SQVTM and ANQGSEA. V lost 1 base, J lost 7 bases, and 10 bases lay in between.

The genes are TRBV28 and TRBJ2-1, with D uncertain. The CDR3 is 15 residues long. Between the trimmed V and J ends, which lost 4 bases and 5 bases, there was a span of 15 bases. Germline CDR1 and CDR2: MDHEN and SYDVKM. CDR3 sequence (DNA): TGTGCCAGCAGTTCACGAATCCGGGTCGACAATGAGCAGTTCTTC. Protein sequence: CASSSRIRVDNEQFF.

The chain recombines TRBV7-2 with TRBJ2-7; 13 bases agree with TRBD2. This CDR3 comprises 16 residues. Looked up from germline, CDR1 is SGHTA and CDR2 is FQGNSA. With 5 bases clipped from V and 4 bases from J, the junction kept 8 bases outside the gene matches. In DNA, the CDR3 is TGTGCCAGCAGCCTAACTAGCGGGGGGGCCGGTTACGAGCAGTACTTC. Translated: CASSLTSGGAGYEQYF.

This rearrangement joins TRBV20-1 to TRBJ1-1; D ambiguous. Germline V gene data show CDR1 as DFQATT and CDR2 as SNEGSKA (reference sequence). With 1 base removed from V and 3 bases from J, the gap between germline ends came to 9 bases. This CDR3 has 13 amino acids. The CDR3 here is CSARVRLDTEAFF. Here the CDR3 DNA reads TGCAGTGCTAGAGTCCGGTTAGACACTGAAGCTTTCTTT.

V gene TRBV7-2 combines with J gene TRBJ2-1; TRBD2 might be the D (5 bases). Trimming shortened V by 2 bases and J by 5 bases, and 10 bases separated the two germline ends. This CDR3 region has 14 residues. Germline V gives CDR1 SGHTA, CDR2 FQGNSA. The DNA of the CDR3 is TGTGCCAGCAGCTTACGAGGGTTTGACAATGAGCAGTTCTTC. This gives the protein CASSLRGFDNEQFF.

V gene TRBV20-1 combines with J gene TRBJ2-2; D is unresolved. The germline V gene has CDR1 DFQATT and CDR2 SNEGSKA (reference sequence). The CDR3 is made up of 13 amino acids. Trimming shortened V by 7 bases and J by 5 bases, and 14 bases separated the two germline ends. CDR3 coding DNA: TGCAGTGTCAATAGGGATGAAACCGGGGAGCTGTTTTTT. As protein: CSVNRDETGELFF.

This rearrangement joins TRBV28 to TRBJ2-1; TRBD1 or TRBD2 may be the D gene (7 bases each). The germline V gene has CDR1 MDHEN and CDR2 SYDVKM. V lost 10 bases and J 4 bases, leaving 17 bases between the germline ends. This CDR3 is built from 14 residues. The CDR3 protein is CATRGGRNYNEQFF. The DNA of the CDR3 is TGTGCCACCAGGGGGGGGCGGAATTACAATGAGCAGTTCTTC. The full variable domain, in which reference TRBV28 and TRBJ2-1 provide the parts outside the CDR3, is DVKVTQSSRYLVKRTGEKVFLECVQDMDHENMFWYRQDPGLGLRLIYFSYDVKMKEKGDIPEGYSVSREKKERFSLILESASTNQTSMYLCATRGGRNYNEQFFGPGTRLTVL.

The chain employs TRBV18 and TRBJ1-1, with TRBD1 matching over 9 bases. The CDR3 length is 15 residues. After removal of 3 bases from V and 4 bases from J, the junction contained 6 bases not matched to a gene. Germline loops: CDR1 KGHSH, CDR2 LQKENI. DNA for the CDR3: TGTGCCAGCTCACCTGACAGGGGGAAGCGCACTGAAGCTTTCTTT. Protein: CASSPDRGKRTEAFF. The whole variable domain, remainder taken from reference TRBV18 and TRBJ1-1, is NAGVMQNPRHLVRRRGQEARLRCSPMKGHSHVYWYRQLPEEGLKFMVYLQKENIIDESGMPKERFSAEFPKEGPSILRIQQVVRGDSAAYFCASSPDRGKRTEAFFGQGTRLTVV.

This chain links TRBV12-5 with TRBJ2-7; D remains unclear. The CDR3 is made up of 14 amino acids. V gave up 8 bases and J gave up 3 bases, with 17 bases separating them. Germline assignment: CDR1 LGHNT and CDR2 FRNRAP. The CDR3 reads CASSSPDIYYEQYF. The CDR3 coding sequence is TGTGCTAGTTCTTCCCCTGACATCTACTACGAGCAGTACTTC.